What follows describes a single T cell receptor (beta chain). Sequencing was performed with immunoSEQ multiplex PCR; in TCRdb, only in-frame clones are kept and a portion is missing. The data contain approximately 380,000 clones, 85% of them singletons. These data are taken from a study of blood T cell repertoires in COVID-19. Study-level background: Sites in the United States, Italy and Spain provided acute and convalescent COVID-19 samples. T cells, B-cell-depleted T cells, or PBMCs provided the cDNA or gDNA that served as material.

The receptor was derived from a woman under 30 with acute or convalescent COVID-19. The sample taken for sequencing was peripheral blood.

Here the CDR3 reads CASSGGETQYF. CDR3 DNA sequence: TGTGCCAGCAGTGGAGGAGAGACCCAGTACTTC. The chain links TRBV12-3 or TRBV12-4 to TRBJ2-5, with TRBD2 as a possible D gene (5 bases). The CDR3 has 11 amino acids. Trimming removed 5 bases at V and 4 bases at J, with 5 bases between.